The 20 T cell receptor beta chains in this list originate from one sample, sequenced in a study of cytomegalovirus exposure and HLA in healthy donors. This PCR relied on a set of 60 Vbeta primers and 13 Jbeta primers. Using immunoSEQ multiplex PCR, the repertoire was profiled, and TCRdb retains in-frame clones only, with some absent. The table includes about 160,000 clones, roughly 76% detected once. The sample was PBMCs. The receptors shown here come from a woman aged 50 to 60 in good health and CMV-seronegative.

This sequence joins TRBV5-6 and TRBJ2-3; D remains unclear. V gave up 0 bases and J gave up 3 bases, with 14 bases separating them. CDR3 length: 16 amino acids. Germline CDR1 and CDR2: SGHDT and YYEEEE. The DNA of the CDR3 is TGTGCCAGCAGCTTGGCTCACATGACTCCTACAGATACGCAGTATTTT. Translated: CASSLAHMTPTDTQYF.

The genes are TRBV7-6 and TRBJ2-5; weak D call: TRBD1 (6 bases). This CDR3 is 14 amino acids long. The V gene's germline CDR1 is SGHVS and CDR2 FNYEAQ. Trimming left V 7 bases short and J 5 bases short, with 17 bases between. The CDR3 protein is CASTQGPQGETQYF. CDR3 bases: TGTGCCAGCACCCAGGGACCCCAGGGGGAGACCCAGTACTTC.

V usage is TRBV29-1 and J usage is TRBJ1-1; TRBD1 might be the D (6 bases). The ends were cut back, 8 bases at V and 0 bases at J, with 22 bases in the middle. Germline CDR1 and CDR2: SQVTM and ANQGSEA. This CDR3 has 16 residues. CDR3 sequence: CSFWPDRPSMNTEAFF. The CDR3 DNA sequence: TGCAGCTTCTGGCCGGACAGACCTTCTATGAACACTGAAGCTTTCTTT.

This clone was counted a single time. The genes are TRBV7-2 and TRBJ2-7; D is possibly TRBD2 (5 bases). Germline V CDR1 and CDR2: SGHTA, FQGNSA. Trimming removed 1 base at V and 3 bases at J, with 7 bases between. The CDR3 sequence is 13 residues long. CDR3 region: CASSLEEGYEQYF. The CDR3 DNA follows: TGTGCCAGCAGCTTAGAAGAGGGCTACGAGCAGTACTTC.

There are a few counts of this clone. This chain uses TRBV28 with TRBJ1-5; 8 positions match TRBD1. The J segment lost 6 bases and the V segment lost 7 bases, leaving 5 bases of the junction unmatched. Germline V CDR1 and CDR2: MDHEN, SYDVKM. There are 13 residues in the CDR3. The CDR3 protein is CASTGGEGQPQHF. The CDR3 DNA reads TGTGCCAGCACAGGGGGCGAGGGTCAGCCCCAGCATTTT.

This chain uses TRBV5-1 with TRBJ1-1, with D possibly matching TRBD1 (6 bases). Trimming removed 2 bases at V and 10 bases at J, with 12 bases between. The germline CDR1 and CDR2 sequences are SGHRS and YFSETQ. This CDR3 contains 12 residues. CDR3 loop: CASSLSGEIAFF. Here the CDR3 DNA reads TGCGCCAGCAGCTTATCAGGGGAGATAGCTTTCTTT.

This rearrangement joins TRBV15 to TRBJ2-5; weak D call: TRBD2 (6 bases). The V gene's germline CDR1 is LNHNV and CDR2 YYDKDF (reference sequence). Trimming shortened V by 1 base and J by 5 bases, and 11 bases separated the two germline ends. The CDR3 is 14 amino acids. CDR3 DNA: TGTGCCACCAGCAGAGGGGGGAGCGGGGAGACCCAGTACTTC. It encodes CATSRGGSGETQYF.

This chain joins TRBV2 and TRBJ1-2; 8 bases match TRBD1. In germline, CDR1 is SNHLY, CDR2 FYNNEI. The J segment lost 7 bases and the V segment lost 3 bases, leaving 4 bases of the junction unmatched. The CDR3 has 13 residues. CDR3 in amino acids: CASSEYRGAGYTF. CDR3 DNA: TGTGCCAGCAGTGAGTACAGGGGGGCTGGCTACACCTTC.

This clone was recorded only once. The chain carries TRBV2 and TRBJ2-2; 9 nucleotides align to TRBD1. CDR1 and CDR2 (germline): SNHLY, FYNNEI. V shed 6 bases, J shed 7 bases, and the junction held 6 bases outside the gene matches. The CDR3 is made up of 14 amino acids. The CDR3: CASRGQGSGGELFF. DNA for the CDR3: TGTGCCAGCAGGGGACAGGGTTCAGGCGGGGAGCTGTTTTTT.

V usage is TRBV19 and J usage is TRBJ1-1; D is perhaps TRBD1 (5 bases). Between the trimmed V and J ends, which lost 2 bases and 3 bases, there was a span of 10 bases. The CDR3 consists of 14 residues. CDR1 is LNHDA, CDR2 SQIVND, per germline (reference sequence). DNA of the CDR3: TGTGCCAGTAGTATACTCTGGGGGGACACTGAAGCTTTCTTT. Its protein is CASSILWGDTEAFF.

In this sample, this clone turned up once. The chain is built from TRBV7-9 and TRBJ2-5, with D perhaps matching TRBD1 (8 bases). CDR3 length: 15 amino acids. Germline values: CDR1 SEHNR, CDR2 FQNEAQ (reference sequence). V lost 5 bases, J lost 2 bases, and 15 bases lay in between. The CDR3 DNA reads TGTGCCAGCAGCCACGGACAGGGAGGGCAAGAGACCCAGTACTTC. Its protein product is CASSHGQGGQETQYF.

This chain connects TRBV6-1 to TRBJ2-1, with D possibly matching TRBD2 (6 bases). The germline gives CDR1 MNHNS, CDR2 SASEGT. V lost 10 bases, J lost 10 bases, and 23 bases lay in between. The CDR3 is 14 residues long. The CDR3, as DNA: TGTGCCACCCTCCCGGACACGCCGGAGGGAGAGCAGTTCTTC. Translated: CATLPDTPEGEQFF.

The V gene is TRBV9, the J gene TRBJ2-7, with D unresolved. The CDR3 consists of 16 residues. V was clipped by 0 bases and J by 2 bases, with 15 bases between them. The V gene's germline CDR1 is SGDLS and CDR2 YYNGEE. The CDR3 DNA reads as TGTGCCAGCAGCGTAGCCGGAGACTCGACCCCCTACGAGCAGTACTTC. Its protein product is CASSVAGDSTPYEQYF.

This clone was seen a few times. This chain joins TRBV27 and TRBJ2-7, with a tentative D call TRBD1 (6 bases). Germline CDR1 and CDR2: MNHEY and SMNVEV (reference sequence). CDR3 length: 13 amino acids. The ends were cut back, 4 bases at V and 0 bases at J, with 7 bases in the middle. The CDR3 sequence: CASSSQGSYEQYF. In nucleotides, the CDR3 is TGTGCCAGCAGTTCACAGGGCTCCTACGAGCAGTACTTC.

The chain recombines TRBV19 with TRBJ2-2, with D tentatively TRBD1 (5 bases). V lost 3 bases to trimming and J lost 4 bases, with 18 bases between them. CDR3 length: 17 amino acids. Germline CDR1 reads LNHDA; CDR2 reads SQIVND (reference sequence). The CDR3 DNA reads as TGTGCCAGTAGTATGTTCAGGACACCTGTCTTCACCGGGGAGCTGTTTTTT. As protein: CASSMFRTPVFTGELFF.

The V and J genes are TRBV7-2 and TRBJ1-1; TRBD1 matches 9 bases. The CDR3 spans 15 residues. Germline loops: CDR1 SGHTA, CDR2 FQGNSA. The trim removed 5 bases at V and 7 bases at J, leaving 11 bases unmatched. In DNA form, the CDR3 reads TGTGCCAGCAGCCCGGGTCCGGGACAGGGAAATGAAGCTTTCTTT. This codes for CASSPGPGQGNEAFF.

This clone has just a few counts. The gene calls are TRBV7-7 and TRBJ2-2, with 7 nucleotides matching TRBD1. With 5 bases clipped from V and 3 bases from J, the junction kept 15 bases outside the gene matches. Germline CDR1 SSHAT, CDR2 FNYEAQ (reference sequence). The CDR3 contains 18 residues. Here the CDR3 DNA reads TGTGCCAGCAGCGACGGGGAAAGGGGGCTGATTGACACCGGGGAGCTGTTTTTT. Protein sequence: CASSDGERGLIDTGELFF.

The rearrangement joins TRBV19 to TRBJ1-2; 9 positions agree with TRBD1. Germline trimming cut 4 bases from V and 6 bases from J; bases unmatched to any gene: 9. This CDR3 spans 15 amino acids. CDR1 and CDR2 (germline): LNHDA, SQIVND (reference sequence). CDR3 sequence: CASSTGTGKLHGYTF. The CDR3 DNA sequence: TGTGCCAGTAGTACAGGGACAGGGAAATTGCATGGCTACACCTTC.

The chain recombines TRBV15 with TRBJ2-7; the D gene is possibly TRBD2 (5 bases). V gave up 0 bases and J gave up 5 bases, with 11 bases separating them. The germline V gene encodes CDR1 LNHNV and CDR2 YYDKDF (reference sequence). This CDR3 has 14 residues. The DNA for the CDR3 is TGTGCCACCAGCAGAGATAGATTGGGAGACGAGCAGTACTTC. As protein: CATSRDRLGDEQYF.

This clone was seen only once. The chain links TRBV6-1 to TRBJ2-5; D perhaps matches TRBD2 (6 bases). V gave up 9 bases and J gave up 5 bases, with 16 bases separating them. CDR3 length equals 13 residues. Germline assignment: CDR1 MNHNS and CDR2 SASEGT. For the CDR3, the DNA is TGTGCCAGTTCGAGGGAGGCTCGGGAGACCCAGTACTTC. Translated: CASSREARETQYF.